This T cell receptor beta chain is drawn from a study of blood T cell repertoires in COVID-19. The assay was immunoSEQ multiplex PCR, and TCRdb's table has in-frame clones only and misses some. The table shows 160,000 or so clones, with 83% occurring only once. The CDR3 is 16 amino acids. The junction had 6 bases not matched to a gene; V was cut back by 5 bases and J by 3 bases. Germline V lookup: CDR1 KGHSH, CDR2 LQKENI. V and J are TRBV18 and TRBJ1-4; TRBD1 matches 10 bases. The TCR sequence derives from a human donor in a cohort sampled during active COVID-19. The specimen was peripheral blood. The CDR3 here is CASSELTGGSNEKLFF. In nucleotides, the CDR3 is TGTGCCAGCTCAGAATTGACAGGGGGCTCTAATGAAAAACTGTTTTTT.